The source of this T cell receptor beta chain is a study of blood T cells in healthy people across ages. The CDR3 extends over 14 amino acids. The J segment lost 3 bases and the V segment lost 5 bases, leaving 5 bases of the junction unmatched. Germline V CDR1 and CDR2: SGHTA, FQGTGA. This clonotype was seen just once. With a J-beta primer mix and a sample-barcoded 5' primer, a second PCR ran about 7 to 11 cycles. MiXCR, applied by TCRdb to the 5' RACE reads, yields one record per CDR3 protein. The sample includes about 400,000 distinct CDR3 sequences, roughly half seen only once; the top ten take under 60%.

Source material: blood. The chain has TRBV7-3 and TRBJ2-7, with 9 bases fitting TRBD2. This clonotype was sampled from a man aged 55-75 years in good health. The CDR3, as DNA: TGTGCCAGCAGCCCAGCGGGGGGTGACTACGAGCAGTACTTC. Amino acids: CASSPAGGDYEQYF.